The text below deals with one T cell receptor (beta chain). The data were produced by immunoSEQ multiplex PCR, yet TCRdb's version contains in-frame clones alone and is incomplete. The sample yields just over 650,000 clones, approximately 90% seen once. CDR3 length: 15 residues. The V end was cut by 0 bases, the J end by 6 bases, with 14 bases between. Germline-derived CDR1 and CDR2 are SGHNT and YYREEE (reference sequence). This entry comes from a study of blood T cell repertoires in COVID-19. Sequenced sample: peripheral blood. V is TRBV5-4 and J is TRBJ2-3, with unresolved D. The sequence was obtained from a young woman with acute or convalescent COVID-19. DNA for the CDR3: TGTGCCAGCAGCTTGGATCTGGCGGTATCTGATACGCAGTATTTT. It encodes CASSLDLAVSDTQYF. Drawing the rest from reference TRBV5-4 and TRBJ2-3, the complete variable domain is ETGVTQSPTHLIKTRGQQVTLRCSSQSGHNTVSWYQQALGQGPQFIFQYYREEENGRGNFPPRFSGLQFPNYSSELNVNALELDDSALYLCASSLDLAVSDTQYFGPGTRLTVL.